This TCR beta chain was captured in a study of T cell changes during pregnancy in multiple sclerosis. V lost 4 bases and J 6 bases, leaving 12 bases between the germline ends. Germline values: CDR1 SGHDN, CDR2 FVKESK. The CDR3 sequence is 14 residues long. Generated by immunoSEQ multiplex PCR, the TCRdb table keeps only in-frame clones and is missing some. The data hold tens of thousands of clones, with 91% observed a single time. The TCR comes from a female donor in good health, enrolled as a control in a pregnancy study. This chain connects TRBV14 to TRBJ2-2; a possible D gene is TRBD1 (5 bases). The sequences come from peripheral blood, collected after pregnancy. CDR3 region: CASSPSLRAGELFF. The CDR3 coding sequence is TGTGCCAGCAGCCCCTCCCTCAGGGCCGGGGAGCTGTTTTTT.